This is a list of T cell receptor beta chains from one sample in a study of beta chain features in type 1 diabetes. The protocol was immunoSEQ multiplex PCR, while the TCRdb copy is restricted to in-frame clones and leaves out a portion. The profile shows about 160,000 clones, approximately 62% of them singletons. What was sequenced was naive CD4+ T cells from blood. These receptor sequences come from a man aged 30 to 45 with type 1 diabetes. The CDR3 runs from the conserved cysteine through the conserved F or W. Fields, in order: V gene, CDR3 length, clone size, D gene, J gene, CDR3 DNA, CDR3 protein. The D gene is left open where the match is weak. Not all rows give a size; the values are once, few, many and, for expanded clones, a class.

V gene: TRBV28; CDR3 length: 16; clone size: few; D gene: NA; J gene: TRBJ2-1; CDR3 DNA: TGTGCCAGCAGCTCACCCGGGACACTCTCCTACAATGAGCAGTTCTTC; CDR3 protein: CASSSPGTLSYNEQFF
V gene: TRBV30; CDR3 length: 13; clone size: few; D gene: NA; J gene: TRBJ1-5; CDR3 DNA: TGTGCCTGGAGTCTCTTGGGAGGTCAGCCCCAGCATTTT; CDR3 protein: CAWSLLGGQPQHF
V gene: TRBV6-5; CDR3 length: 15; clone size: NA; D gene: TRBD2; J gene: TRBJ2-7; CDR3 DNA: TGTGCCAGCAGTTACGCCGGGACGGGGGGCTACGAGCAGTACTTC; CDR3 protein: CASSYAGTGGYEQYF
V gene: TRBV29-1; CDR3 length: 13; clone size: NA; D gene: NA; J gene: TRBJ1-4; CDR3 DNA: TGCAGCGTCGTATGGACGGCGGGGGAAAAACTGTTTTTT; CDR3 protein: CSVVWTAGEKLFF
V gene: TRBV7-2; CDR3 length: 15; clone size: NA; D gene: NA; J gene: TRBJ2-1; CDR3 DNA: TGTGCCAGCAGCTTAGGCAGGCCTTCCTACAATGAGCAGTTCTTC; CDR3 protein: CASSLGRPSYNEQFF
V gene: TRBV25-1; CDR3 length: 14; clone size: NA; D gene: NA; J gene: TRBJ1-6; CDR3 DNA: TGTGCCAGCAATGGGCCTCTGGGTCATTCACCCCTCCACTTT; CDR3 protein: CASNGPLGHSPLHF
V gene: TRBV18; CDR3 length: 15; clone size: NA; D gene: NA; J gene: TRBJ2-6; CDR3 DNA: TGTGCCAGCTCACTCCAGGACCTTGGGGCCAACGTCCTGACTTTC; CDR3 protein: CASSLQDLGANVLTF
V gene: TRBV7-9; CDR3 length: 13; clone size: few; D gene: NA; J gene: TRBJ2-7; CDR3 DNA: TGTGCCAGCAGCCCAGTGGGCAGGTACGAGCAGTACTTC; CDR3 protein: CASSPVGRYEQYF
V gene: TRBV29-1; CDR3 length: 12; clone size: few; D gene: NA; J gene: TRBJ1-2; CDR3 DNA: TGCAGCGTTGGAACCTACAGCTACGGCTACACCTTC; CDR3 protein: CSVGTYSYGYTF
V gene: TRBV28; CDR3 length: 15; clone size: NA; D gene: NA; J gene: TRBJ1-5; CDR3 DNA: TGTGCCAGCAGCGAGGGGCAGGGAATCAATCAGCCCCAGCATTTT; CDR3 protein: CASSEGQGINQPQHF
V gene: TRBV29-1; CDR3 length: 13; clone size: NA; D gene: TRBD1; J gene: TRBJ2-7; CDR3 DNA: TGCAGCGTGACCCGGGACAGTGCCTACGAGCAGTACTTC; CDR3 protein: CSVTRDSAYEQYF
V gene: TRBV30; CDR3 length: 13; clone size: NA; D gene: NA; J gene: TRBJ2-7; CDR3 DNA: TGTGCCTGGGGGACGGTGAGCTCCTACGAGCAGTACTTC; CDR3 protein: CAWGTVSSYEQYF
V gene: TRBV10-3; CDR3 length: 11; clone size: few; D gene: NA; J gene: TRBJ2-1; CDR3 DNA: TGTGCCATCAGTGATCTAGATGAGCAGTTCTTC; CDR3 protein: CAISDLDEQFF
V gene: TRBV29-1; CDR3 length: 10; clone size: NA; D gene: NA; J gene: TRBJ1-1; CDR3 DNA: TGCAGCGTTCCGGGGACTGAAGCTTTCTTT; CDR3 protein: CSVPGTEAFF
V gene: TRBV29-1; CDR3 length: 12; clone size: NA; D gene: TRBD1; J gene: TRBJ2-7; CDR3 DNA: TGCAGCGTAGCCGGGACAGACTACGAGCAGTACTTC; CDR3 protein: CSVAGTDYEQYF
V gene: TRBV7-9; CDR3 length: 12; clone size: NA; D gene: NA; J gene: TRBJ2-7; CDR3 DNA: TGTGCCAGCAGCCCACAGAACCGTGAGGGGTACTTC; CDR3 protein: CASSPQNREGYF
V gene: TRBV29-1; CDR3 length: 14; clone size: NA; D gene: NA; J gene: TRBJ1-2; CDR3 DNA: TGCAGCGCACAGGGCGCCGAGGGTTATTATGGCTACACCTTC; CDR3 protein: CSAQGAEGYYGYTF
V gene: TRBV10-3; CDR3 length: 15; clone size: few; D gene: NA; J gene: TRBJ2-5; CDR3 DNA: TGTGCCAACCCGATGCGGGAACCCTTTCTTGGGACCCAGTACTTC; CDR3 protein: CANPMREPFLGTQYF
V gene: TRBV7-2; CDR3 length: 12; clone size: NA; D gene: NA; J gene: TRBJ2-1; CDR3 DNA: TGTGCCAGCAGCACCGACAGTAATGAGCAGTTCTTC; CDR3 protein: CASSTDSNEQFF